This T cell receptor (beta chain) was identified during a study of blood T cell repertoires in COVID-19. Study-level background: Italy, Spain and the United States were the sources of the convalescent and acute COVID-19 samples. In each case, the material was cDNA or gDNA derived from T cells, B-cell-depleted T cells, or PBMCs.

With 0 bases removed from V and 0 bases from J, the gap between germline ends came to 13 bases. Germline CDR1 and CDR2: SGDLS and YYNGEE. The CDR3 has 16 amino acids. Source study methods: Estimates of nucleated cell counts were drawn from the amplification of reference gene primers. Clones were sequenced by immunoSEQ multiplex PCR, and TCRdb holds only the in-frame ones, with some missing. Clonal size and the V and J genes are those of that table, whereas D and trimming came from the DNA. Of 150,000 or so clones listed, about 84% are singletons. The origin of this receptor is a man aged 55-75 years with active or convalescent COVID-19. The V gene is TRBV9, the J gene TRBJ2-7; D remains unclear. Sample: peripheral blood. The CDR3 protein is CASSVGGPSSSYEQYF. As DNA, the CDR3 is TGTGCCAGCAGCGTAGGTGGGCCCTCGAGCTCCTACGAGCAGTACTTC.